Below are 24 T cell receptor beta chains sequenced from a single sample in a study of early T cells in non-severe SARS-CoV-2 infection. MiXCR was run by TCRdb on the 5' RACE reads, yielding one entry per CDR3 protein. The sample shows 30,000 to 40,000 distinct CDR3 sequences, roughly 7.1% of them seen only once. The material was whole blood, obtained at baseline. Every receptor here comes from an adult who was a healthcare worker with PCR-confirmed SARS-CoV-2 infection or an uninfected control (not recorded which).

The chain joins TRBV6-2 or TRBV6-3 to TRBJ1-2; D call uncertain. The germline V gene has CDR1 MNHEY and CDR2 SVGEGT. The CDR3 length is 15 residues. V was cut by 3 bases and J by 2 bases, with 13 bases left in between. This chain's CDR3 is CASSYNIGLNYGYTF. CDR3 nucleotides: TGTGCCAGCAGTTATAATATCGGCCTCAACTATGGCTACACCTTC.

This clonotype has only a few counts. The chain employs TRBV20-1 and TRBJ2-7, with TRBD2 identical over 8 bases. V shed 3 bases, J shed 5 bases, and the junction held 9 bases outside the gene matches. The germline V gene has CDR1 DFQATT and CDR2 SNEGSKA (reference sequence). This CDR3 contains 14 residues. In DNA form, the CDR3 reads TGCAGTGCTAGTACGGCTAGCGGGTCCCACGAGCAGTACTTC. It codes for CSASTASGSHEQYF.

By its share, this clonotype is medium-sized. V and J are TRBV5-1 and TRBJ2-7; D may match TRBD1 or TRBD2 (5 bases each). Looked up from germline, CDR1 is SGHRS and CDR2 is YFSETQ. The length of the CDR3 is 14 residues. The ends were cut back, 3 bases at V and 2 bases at J, with 12 bases in the middle. Here the CDR3 DNA reads TGCGCCAGCAGCTACTGGGACGGAGCCTACGAGCAGTACTTC. Encoded protein: CASSYWDGAYEQYF.

The chain is built from TRBV7-6 and TRBJ1-5; D is unclear. V lost 1 base and J 5 bases, leaving 12 bases between the germline ends. This CDR3 spans 15 amino acids. In germline, CDR1 is SGHVS, CDR2 FNYEAQ. The CDR3 reads CASSLEEGFYQPQHF. The CDR3 DNA follows: TGTGCCAGCAGCTTAGAGGAAGGGTTTTATCAGCCCCAGCATTTT. The whole variable domain, remainder taken from reference TRBV7-6 and TRBJ1-5, is GAGVSQSPRYKVTKRGQDVALRCDPISGHVSLYWYRQALGQGPEFLTYFNYEAQQDKSGLPNDRFSAERPEGSISTLTIQRTEQRDSAMYRCASSLEEGFYQPQHFGDGTRLSIL.

This clonotype was observed many times. The chain recombines TRBV6-2 or TRBV6-3 with TRBJ2-1, with unresolved D. Trimming cost V 4 bases and J 6 bases, with 10 bases left between them. Per germline, CDR1 MNHEY and CDR2 SVGEGT. The CDR3 has 13 residues. The CDR3 sequence is CASSLNIINEQFF. CDR3 DNA sequence: TGTGCCAGCAGTTTAAACATTATCAATGAGCAGTTCTTC.

There are many counts of this clonotype. The V gene is TRBV5-4, the J gene TRBJ2-2; 13 positions match TRBD2. Germline values: CDR1 SGHNT, CDR2 YYREEE (reference sequence). V dropped 2 bases and J dropped 7; count of bases not matched to a gene: 8. This CDR3 is 17 amino acids long. CDR3 nucleotide sequence: TGTGCCAGCAGCTTACTAGGACTAGCGGGAGTAGGCGGGGAGCTGTTTTTT. Protein sequence: CASSLLGLAGVGGELFF.

This chain uses TRBV5-6 with TRBJ1-5; D unclear. V lost 0 bases and J lost 3, with 10 bases in between. This CDR3 spans 15 amino acids. CDR1 is SGHDT and CDR2 is YYEEEE in the germline V gene. The CDR3 protein is CASSLGSGTNQPQHF. CDR3 coding DNA: TGTGCCAGCAGCTTGGGGTCAGGTACCAATCAGCCCCAGCATTTT.

This clonotype appeared many times. This chain uses TRBV12-3 or TRBV12-4 with TRBJ2-5; 13 bases map to TRBD2. The V segment lost 3 bases and the J segment 0 bases; nucleotides outside the gene matches: 1. The CDR3 runs 16 residues. The CDR3, as DNA: TGTGCCAGCAGTTTTGGACTAGCGGGAGACCAAGAGACCCAGTACTTC. Its protein product is CASSFGLAGDQETQYF.

This clonotype was found many times. The genes are TRBV7-6 and TRBJ2-1; either TRBD1 or TRBD2 may supply D (5 bases each). Deletions cut 4 bases from V and 0 bases from J, with 7 bases between. The CDR3 spans 14 residues. CDR1 is SGHVS and CDR2 is FNYEAQ in the germline V gene. The chain's CDR3 is CASSWGTSYNEQFF. As DNA, the CDR3 is TGTGCCAGCAGCTGGGGGACCTCCTACAATGAGCAGTTCTTC.

As DNA, the CDR3 is TGTGCCAGCAGTTACTCAGGGACCTATGGCTACACCTTC. This codes for CASSYSGTYGYTF. The chain combines TRBV6-2 or TRBV6-3 with TRBJ1-2; possibly TRBD1 for D (5 bases). Trimming took 0 bases from V and 4 from J, leaving 6 bases between them. This CDR3 is built from 13 residues. CDR1 is MNHEY and CDR2 is SVGEGT in the germline V gene.

Note on this clonotype: A much more abundant neighbour one base away suggests this may be a read error. V is TRBV7-9 and J is TRBJ2-1; D possibly uses TRBD1 or TRBD2 (5 bases each). Germline V CDR1 and CDR2: SEHNR, FQNEAQ (reference sequence). The CDR3 spans 15 residues. V was clipped by 5 bases and J by 7 bases, with 18 bases between them. CDR3 sequence (DNA): TGTGCCAGCAGCATCGCCGGGACGATCAAGAATGAGCAGTTCTTC. It yields the protein CASSIAGTIKNEQFF.

Notes on this clonotype: The conserved phenylalanine or tryptophan normally closing the CDR3 is absent here, so this likely arose from a read error. The rearrangement uses TRBV6-2 or TRBV6-3 and TRBJ1-1, with a tentative D call TRBD1 (5 bases). This CDR3 has 16 amino acids. Per the germline V gene, CDR1 is MNHEY and CDR2 is SVGEGT. Trimming removed 6 bases at V and 9 bases at J, with 26 bases between. CDR3 protein: CASSLPSTVIPRKAFS. In nucleotides, the CDR3 is TGTGCCAGCAGCCTTCCTTCGACAGTGATCCCCCGAAAAGCTTTCTCT.

The sample holds a few counts of this clonotype. This chain links TRBV27 with TRBJ2-1; D possibly corresponds to TRBD2 (5 bases). Germline CDR1 and CDR2: MNHEY and SMNVEV (reference sequence). The CDR3 loop spans 13 amino acids. The V and J ends lost 5 bases and 7 bases respectively, with 12 bases between them. DNA for the CDR3: TGTGCCAGCAGTCTAGTAAGCGGAAATGAGCAGTTCTTC. Translating gives CASSLVSGNEQFF.

This clonotype has a count of ten or more. The chain has TRBV6-5 and TRBJ1-5; D remains unclear. V lost 5 bases and J 4 bases, leaving 9 bases between the germline ends. The CDR3 sequence is 13 residues long. Germline CDR1 is MNHEY and CDR2 is SVGAGI. The CDR3 region has the DNA TGTGCCAGCAGTCCCGCGGGGAATCAGCCCCAGCATTTT. This translates into CASSPAGNQPQHF.

The chain has TRBV27 and TRBJ1-4; TRBD1 matches at 7 bases. The CDR3 totals 15 residues. Unmatched junction bases numbered 6, after V lost 0 bases and J lost 8 bases. Looked up from germline, CDR1 is MNHEY and CDR2 is SMNVEV (reference sequence). For the CDR3, the DNA is TGTGCCAGCAGTTTATCGACAGGGCTACGGGAAAAACTGTTTTTT. Its translation: CASSLSTGLREKLFF.

This clonotype occurred many times. The chain uses TRBV29-1 and TRBJ2-3, with D hard to call. CDR3 length equals 16 residues. Germline values: CDR1 SQVTM, CDR2 ANQGSEA. The ends were cut back, 4 bases at V and 3 bases at J, with 20 bases in the middle. CDR3 loop: CSVAENVFLRTDTQYF. CDR3 coding DNA: TGCAGCGTTGCCGAGAACGTATTTCTCCGGACAGATACGCAGTATTTT.

This clonotype was observed a handful of times. The CDR3 DNA is TGTGCCAGCAGCTTAGTCTCTAGGGGAGATCAGCCCCAGCATTTT. Protein sequence: CASSLVSRGDQPQHF. The gene calls are TRBV11-2 and TRBJ1-5; weak D call: TRBD1 (5 bases). Per the germline V gene, CDR1 is SGHAT and CDR2 is FQNNGV. The CDR3 spans 15 residues. V dropped 1 base and J dropped 5 bases, with 12 bases sitting between them.

At least ten counts were recorded for this clonotype. The rearrangement uses TRBV19 and TRBJ1-2, with D uncertain. The CDR3 totals 13 residues. V lost 3 bases and J lost 0, with 5 bases in between. Germline values: CDR1 LNHDA, CDR2 SQIVND (reference sequence). In nucleotides, the CDR3 is TGTGCCAGTAGTATCAGCCCTAACTATGGCTACACCTTC. This codes for CASSISPNYGYTF.

This clonotype was found many times. The chain couples TRBV12-3 or TRBV12-4 to TRBJ2-1, with 8 bases matching TRBD2. The junction had 6 bases not matched to a gene; V was cut back by 3 bases and J by 8 bases. The CDR3 totals 14 residues. CDR3 amino acids: CASSFSGLGHEQFF. CDR3 DNA: TGTGCCAGCAGTTTCTCGGGACTAGGGCATGAGCAGTTCTTC.

This clonotype was picked up many times. CDR3 nucleotide sequence: TGTGCCAGCAGCGCAGGATTTCTTTCCTACGAGCAGTACTTC. Its protein product is CASSAGFLSYEQYF. The V call is TRBV6-1, the J call TRBJ2-7; D not resolved. This CDR3 spans 14 amino acids. CDR1 and CDR2 from the germline V gene are MNHNS and SASEGT. Trimming took off 6 bases at V and 1 base at J, with 13 bases between the two ends.

There are many counts of this clonotype. One end of the junction does not line up with germline, which may come from a read error. This sequence joins TRBV29-1 and TRBJ1-1; D is undetermined. Germline lookup yields CDR1 SQVTM and CDR2 ANQGSEA. The CDR3 is 13 residues long. CDR3 in DNA: TGCAGCGTTCAAGAACACTTGAACACTGAAGCTTTCTTT. Translation: CSVQEHLNTEAFF. The complete variable domain, with remaining parts taken from reference TRBV29-1 and TRBJ1-1, reads SAVISQKPSRDICQRGTSLTIQCQVDSQVTMMFWYRQQPGQSLTLIATANQGSEATYESGFVIDKFPISRPNLTFSTLTVSNMSPEDSSIYLCSVQEHLNTEAFFGQGTRLTVV.

A few counts support this clonotype. The V call is TRBV10-3, the J call TRBJ2-6; D is unresolved. Trimming shortened V by 5 bases and J by 0 bases, and 5 bases separated the two germline ends. This CDR3 is built from 14 residues. The germline V gene encodes CDR1 ENHRY and CDR2 SYGVKD. As DNA, the CDR3 is TGTGCCATCAGTCCGAACTCTGGGGCCAACGTCCTGACTTTC. Protein: CAISPNSGANVLTF.

Many counts were recorded for this clonotype. The chain carries TRBV5-1 and TRBJ2-3, with 10 positions matching TRBD1. The J segment lost 3 bases and the V segment lost 7 bases, leaving 5 bases of the junction unmatched. Germline CDR1 is SGHRS and CDR2 is YFSETQ. The CDR3 sequence is 14 residues long. The DNA for the CDR3 is TGCGCCAGCCGAAGACAGGGGGCAACAGATACGCAGTATTTT. This encodes CASRRQGATDTQYF.

This clonotype was observed at least ten times. This chain connects TRBV5-4 to TRBJ2-3, with D uncertain. Germline V lookup: CDR1 SGHNT, CDR2 YYREEE (reference sequence). The germline V and J ends were trimmed by 4 bases and 6 bases, with 12 bases remaining between them. The CDR3 contains 13 residues. CDR3 sequence reads: CASSPDTGDTQYF. As DNA, the CDR3 is TGTGCCAGCAGCCCTGATACCGGCGATACGCAGTATTTT. The full variable domain, completed using reference TRBV5-4 and TRBJ2-3, is ETGVTQSPTHLIKTRGQQVTLRCSSQSGHNTVSWYQQALGQGPQFIFQYYREEENGRGNFPPRFSGLQFPNYSSELNVNALELDDSALYLCASSPDTGDTQYFGPGTRLTVL.